The rows below give T cell receptor beta chains drawn from one sample of a study of blood T cell repertoires in COVID-19. Here immunoSEQ multiplex PCR was the method, and the copy in TCRdb shows in-frame clones only, minus some. The sample lists roughly 150,000 clones; about 86% were seen once. Sequencing was carried out using peripheral blood. These receptors all come from a man between 70 and 80 years old with active or convalescent COVID-19. Both conserved end residues are part of each CDR3. D genes are given only for firm matches. Not every row has a clone size; where given, it reads once, few, many or a size class.

j_gene	v_gene	abundance	d_gene	CDR3aa	CDR3nt
TRBJ2-1	TRBV30	-	-	CAWSPSRDEQFF	TGTGCCTGGAGTCCCTCCCGGGATGAGCAGTTCTTC
TRBJ1-2	TRBV6-6	-	TRBD1	CASSRGQGVYGYTF	TGTGCCAGCAGCAGGGGACAGGGGGTTTATGGCTACACCTTC
TRBJ1-1	TRBV2	-	-	CASSGGNTEAFF	TGTGCCAGCAGTGGAGGGAACACTGAAGCTTTCTTT
TRBJ1-1	TRBV11-2	-	-	CASSLESSRITEAFF	TGTGCCAGCAGCTTAGAAAGTTCGCGTATCACTGAAGCTTTCTTT
TRBJ2-1	TRBV5-4	-	-	CASSFRYEQFF	TGTGCCAGCAGCTTCCGGTATGAGCAGTTCTTC
TRBJ2-7	TRBV6-6	-	TRBD1	CASTPDRISSYEQYF	TGTGCCAGCACTCCGGACAGGATTAGCTCCTACGAGCAGTACTTC
TRBJ2-2	TRBV6-4	-	-	CASSDFPGRSTGELFF	TGTGCCAGCAGTGACTTCCCAGGGCGGTCCACCGGGGAGCTGTTTTTT
TRBJ1-1	TRBV9	few	-	CASNLGGDTEAFF	TGTGCCAGCAACCTAGGGGGAGACACTGAAGCTTTCTTT
TRBJ2-7	TRBV11-3	-	TRBD2	CASSSGLAGAYEQYF	TGTGCCAGCAGCTCCGGACTAGCGGGGGCCTACGAGCAGTACTTC
TRBJ1-6	TRBV7-9	once	-	CASSLVVSNNSPLHF	TGTGCCAGCAGCTTAGTTGTCAGTAATAATTCACCCCTCCACTTT
TRBJ1-1	TRBV5-1	-	TRBD1	CASSSGWTGQNTEAFF	TGCGCCAGCAGCTCGGGCTGGACAGGCCAGAACACTGAAGCTTTCTTT
TRBJ1-1	TRBV5-1	-	TRBD1	CASSLLRTGDTEAFF	TGCGCCAGCAGCCTCCTCCGGACAGGTGACACTGAAGCTTTCTTT
TRBJ2-5	TRBV15	-	-	CATSRRMETQYF	TGTGCCACCAGCCGCAGAATGGAGACCCAGTACTTC
TRBJ1-2	TRBV5-1	-	-	CASSLEGQQGGYTF	TGCGCCAGCAGCTTGGAAGGACAGCAAGGCGGCTACACCTTC
TRBJ1-2	TRBV29-1	-	TRBD1	CSAATGIGYTF	TGCAGCGCCGCGACAGGGATCGGCTACACCTTC
TRBJ1-2	TRBV7-9	-	-	CASRVTDYGYTF	TGTGCCAGCAGAGTGACAGACTATGGCTACACCTTC
TRBJ1-2	TRBV7-2	-	-	CASSLARGGSKVSDGYTF	TGTGCCAGCAGCTTAGCGAGGGGGGGAAGTAAGGTATCTGATGGCTACACCTTC
TRBJ2-1	TRBV7-2	-	TRBD1	CASSWDRGQYNEQFF	TGTGCCAGCAGCTGGGACAGGGGGCAGTACAATGAGCAGTTCTTC
TRBJ2-7	TRBV15	-	-	CATSRVGRTYEQYF	TGTGCCACCAGCAGAGTGGGGAGAACCTACGAGCAGTACTTC
TRBJ2-2	TRBV7-2	-	-	CASSSAVTTGANTGELFF	TGTGCCAGCAGCTCGGCGGTCACGACTGGCGCGAACACCGGGGAGCTGTTTTTT
TRBJ1-1	TRBV7-9	-	TRBD1	CASSRHRDRIDTEAFF	TGTGCCAGCAGCCGTCACCGGGACAGGATCGACACTGAAGCTTTCTTT
TRBJ1-6	TRBV30	-	TRBD1	CAWKGQGGSPLHF	TGTGCCTGGAAGGGACAGGGAGGCTCACCCCTCCACTTT
TRBJ2-5	TRBV3-1/TRBV3-2	-	TRBD1	CASRGQGKGETQYF	TGTGCCAGCAGGGGACAGGGAAAGGGGGAGACCCAGTACTTC
TRBJ1-5	TRBV5-1	-	-	CASSPGTSNQPQHF	TGCGCCAGCAGCCCGGGAACCAGCAATCAGCCCCAGCATTTT
TRBJ2-5	TRBV6-5	-	-	CASSEVETQYF	TGTGCCAGCTCAGAAGTAGAGACCCAGTACTTC
TRBJ2-7	TRBV24-1	-	-	CATSQGSYEQYF	TGTGCCACCAGTCAGGGGTCCTACGAGCAGTACTTC